Listed below are T cell receptor beta chains from one sample, sequenced in a study of cytomegalovirus exposure and HLA in healthy donors. Sequenced by immunoSEQ multiplex PCR; TCRdb stores in-frame clones only, minus some. The sample lists some 140,000 clones, nearly 80% occurring once. The source material was PBMCs. Receptor source: a man aged 25-45 years in good health and CMV-seropositive. Both conserved end residues are part of each CDR3. The order of the fields is clone size, V gene, D gene, J gene, CDR3 protein. A D gene is named only where the DNA matches it firmly. A row's size may be missing; if present it is once, few, many or a size class.

size: NA; V: TRBV27; D: NA; J: TRBJ2-1; CDR3: CASSLLAERGDEQFF
size: NA; V: TRBV19; D: NA; J: TRBJ1-1; CDR3: CASSMAARNTEAFF
size: NA; V: TRBV5-1; D: NA; J: TRBJ1-1; CDR3: CASSQSGYTEAFF
size: NA; V: TRBV7-2; D: TRBD2; J: TRBJ2-5; CDR3: CASSWGGKETQYF
size: NA; V: TRBV4-2; D: NA; J: TRBJ1-3; CDR3: CASSQIPVEGNTIYF
size: NA; V: TRBV7-9; D: TRBD1; J: NA; CDR3: CASSFYRDRGREQYF
size: NA; V: TRBV7-9; D: TRBD1; J: TRBJ2-7; CDR3: CASSLQGVYEQYF
size: NA; V: TRBV28; D: NA; J: TRBJ1-4; CDR3: CASSLPPLWEGSQTNEKLFF
size: NA; V: TRBV14; D: NA; J: TRBJ2-7; CDR3: CASSQVGYEQYF
size: NA; V: TRBV5-1; D: NA; J: TRBJ2-7; CDR3: CASSPDSAEQYF
size: once; V: TRBV5-1; D: TRBD2; J: TRBJ2-7; CDR3: CASSIAGGPNEQYF
size: NA; V: TRBV29-1; D: TRBD1; J: TRBJ2-7; CDR3: CSVGDRDEQYF
size: NA; V: TRBV7-3; D: TRBD2; J: TRBJ2-1; CDR3: CASSLRLAEPDNEQFF
size: NA; V: TRBV18; D: TRBD1; J: TRBJ1-2; CDR3: CASSPLDRERGYTF
size: NA; V: TRBV29-1; D: TRBD1; J: TRBJ2-7; CDR3: CSVFPGQDTYEQYF
size: NA; V: TRBV5-5; D: TRBD1; J: TRBJ2-3; CDR3: CATGQGSDTQYF
size: few; V: TRBV14; D: TRBD2; J: TRBJ2-3; CDR3: CASSQDRGRAGDTQYF
size: NA; V: TRBV28; D: NA; J: TRBJ2-7; CDR3: CASSSPGAWYEQYF
size: NA; V: TRBV15; D: TRBD2; J: TRBJ2-7; CDR3: CATSRSSSGRLYEQYF
size: NA; V: TRBV29-1; D: NA; J: TRBJ2-1; CDR3: CSAPSSYNEQFF
size: NA; V: TRBV6-5; D: NA; J: TRBJ2-7; CDR3: CASSPPGGYEQYF
size: NA; V: TRBV2; D: NA; J: TRBJ2-2; CDR3: CASSAPSANTGELFF
size: few; V: TRBV5-4; D: NA; J: TRBJ2-7; CDR3: CASSLGQNPYEQYF
size: NA; V: TRBV6-5; D: TRBD1; J: TRBJ2-2; CDR3: CASSSPGGTGELFF
size: NA; V: TRBV7-9; D: TRBD1; J: TRBJ2-7; CDR3: CASSGQGDRGHGEQYF
size: NA; V: TRBV2; D: NA; J: TRBJ1-5; CDR3: CASSGGGRNQPQHF
size: NA; V: TRBV10-3; D: NA; J: TRBJ1-2; CDR3: CAISEFRGRGRGGYGYTF
size: NA; V: TRBV5-6; D: TRBD1; J: NA; CDR3: CASSPAGQGLYEQYF
size: once; V: TRBV6-6; D: TRBD1; J: TRBJ1-4; CDR3: CASSYSKGGPNEKLFF
size: NA; V: TRBV7-2; D: NA; J: TRBJ1-6; CDR3: CASSPQAGTYNSPLHF
size: few; V: TRBV2; D: NA; J: NA; CDR3: CASSIELDSYEQYF
size: NA; V: TRBV5-1; D: TRBD2; J: NA; CDR3: CASSLASGRPYEQYF
size: NA; V: TRBV7-8; D: TRBD2; J: TRBJ2-7; CDR3: CASSFRVASGYEAREQYF
size: NA; V: TRBV7-2; D: TRBD1; J: TRBJ2-2; CDR3: CASNDRGDTGELFF
size: NA; V: TRBV11-2; D: NA; J: TRBJ2-1; CDR3: CASSLNAVTHNEQFF
size: NA; V: TRBV10-1; D: NA; J: TRBJ2-1; CDR3: CASSSGAGTVNEQFF
size: NA; V: TRBV7-7; D: NA; J: TRBJ2-2; CDR3: CASSLAQVDTGELFF
size: NA; V: TRBV9; D: NA; J: TRBJ2-2; CDR3: CASSGRDIYPGELFF
size: NA; V: TRBV7-2; D: NA; J: TRBJ2-7; CDR3: CASSLSGTNYEQYF
size: NA; V: TRBV19; D: NA; J: TRBJ1-2; CDR3: CATSPGQGPLNRRYTF
size: NA; V: TRBV28; D: TRBD2; J: TRBJ2-1; CDR3: CASSPPSAGVYNEQFF
size: NA; V: TRBV28; D: NA; J: TRBJ2-2; CDR3: CAVASLTGELFF
size: NA; V: TRBV5-8; D: NA; J: TRBJ2-1; CDR3: CASSLGVNSYNEQFF
size: NA; V: TRBV9; D: TRBD1; J: TRBJ2-2; CDR3: CASSLRQGAGELFF
size: NA; V: TRBV9; D: NA; J: TRBJ2-3; CDR3: CASSVAGADTDTQYF
size: NA; V: TRBV19; D: NA; J: TRBJ2-2; CDR3: CASSIERGNTGELFF
size: NA; V: TRBV7-9; D: NA; J: TRBJ1-3; CDR3: CASSPGESGNTIYF
size: NA; V: TRBV15; D: TRBD1; J: TRBJ1-5; CDR3: CATSEEGGMNQPQHF
size: once; V: TRBV10-1; D: TRBD1; J: TRBJ2-3; CDR3: CASSPRDRSPQYF
size: few; V: TRBV6-4; D: NA; J: TRBJ2-2; CDR3: CASSDKGTGELFF
size: NA; V: TRBV7-2; D: NA; J: TRBJ1-1; CDR3: CASSLLAGTEAFF
size: NA; V: TRBV7-2; D: TRBD1; J: TRBJ2-7; CDR3: CASSFRGPPYEQYF
size: few; V: TRBV11-2; D: TRBD1; J: TRBJ2-7; CDR3: CASRSGQESYEQYF
size: NA; V: TRBV6-6; D: NA; J: TRBJ2-7; CDR3: CASSQDSTYEQYF
size: NA; V: TRBV5-4; D: TRBD1; J: TRBJ2-6; CDR3: CASSSRQGALSGANVLTF
size: few; V: TRBV7-8; D: NA; J: TRBJ1-2; CDR3: CASSSSTANYGYTF
size: NA; V: TRBV6-1; D: TRBD1; J: TRBJ1-4; CDR3: CASSVDRVNEKLFF
size: NA; V: TRBV6-1; D: NA; J: TRBJ1-5; CDR3: CASSEAGTRGNQPQHF
size: NA; V: TRBV6-1; D: NA; J: TRBJ1-2; CDR3: CASSDSPAGLNYGYTF